The source of this T cell receptor beta chain is a study of spatial heterogeneity in lung cancer. Study as a whole: Each time, sequencing found more beta-chain sequences than alpha-chain sequences.

This clonotype has ten or more counts. Unique molecular identifiers tagged every individual TCR cDNA molecule. TCRdb redid the calling of the 5' RACE reads with MiXCR, one entry per CDR3 protein. The sample lists 85,000 to 100,000 distinct CDR3 sequences; about 12% were seen once. CDR1 is SEHNR and CDR2 is FQNEAQ in the germline V gene (reference sequence). With V trimmed by 4 bases and J by 6 bases, 6 bases remained unmatched. This CDR3 is built from 13 residues. The time point denotes: sample taken at primary tumor resection. The donor population consisted of under 75 patients with untreated, early-stage non-small cell lung cancer. The study sequenced unsorted whole RNA from tumor, nontumor lung or frozen PBMC.

The chain has TRBV7-9 and TRBJ2-7; 7 positions agree with TRBD1. This specimen consisted of PBMCs, obtained at surgery. The receptor's source is a male donor with early-stage non-small cell lung cancer. The DNA of the CDR3 is TGTGCCAGCAGCTCCGGACAGGATGGCGAGCAGTACTTC. Translated: CASSSGQDGEQYF.